This note documents a single T cell receptor beta chain sequence. Its antigen target is currently unknown. Base qualities are not at hand, and no much larger clone is one base apart. After 10 days of culture, CD4+ T cells were isolated with the EasySep CD4+ T cell isolation kit. The absence of prior SARS-CoV-2 infection in healthy vaccine recipients was confirmed by negative nucleocapsid antibodies before and after vaccination. On days 3 and 7, half of the culture medium was replaced with fresh IL-2-containing medium. Each peptide stimulation condition was cultured in triplicate wells unless otherwise noted. PBMC were separated from whole blood using Ficoll-Paque Plus gradient centrifugation and were then either cryopreserved at -140C or used fresh. The QIAamp micro DNA kit was used to extract genomic DNA from the cultured CD4+ T cells. This specimen comes from a study of vaccination effects on CD4 cells after COVID-19 (dated by TCRdb to between 2021 and 2024). Concerning the study at large: In the ViraFEST assay, PBMC were stimulated with viral peptide pools, and TCR sequencing was then used to find antigen-specific CD4+ T cell clonotypes based on their expansion. The Oncomine TCR Beta short-read assay on an Illumina iSeq 100 was used to sequence cultures from other donors in the study. Altogether, around ten COVID-19 convalescent patients and a few SARS-CoV-2-naive healthy vaccine recipients made up the full study. Each well held around 2 million PBMC cultured in IMDM containing roughly 4.9% human AB serum, around 9.3 IU/ml IL-2 and gentamicin, along with about 9.3 ug/ml peptides. Each participant got two doses of an mRNA SARS-CoV-2 vaccine, either BNT162b2 or mRNA-1273. In both COVID-19 convalescent patients and infection-naive vaccine recipients, the study compared SARS-CoV-2 spike-specific CD4+ TCR repertoires from before mRNA vaccination with those from after it.

V gives up 5 bases and J gives up 3 bases, and the segment between their germline ends measures 13 bases. CDR1 is given as LNHDA and CDR2 as SQIVND, both from the germline V gene (reference sequence). Counted from cysteine to phenylalanine, this CDR3 has 14 amino acids. The entry retains the CDR3 DNA only, 42 bases that are in frame from base 1. Library construction relied on the immunoSEQ multiplex PCR assay. DNA from the cultured and isolated CD4+ T cells underwent TCR beta CDR3 sequencing. The original pipeline was this. The analysis removed non-productive TCR sequences, trimmed reads to the CDR3 region, and retained only CDR3s that were 7 or more amino acids long. The MANAFEST web app was used to identify antigen-specific clonotypes by comparing expansion in peptide wells with expansion in reference cultures. To be called positive, a clone needed expansion at FDR<0.05 compared with the reference and with all other wells, an odds ratio greater than 5, and a frequency greater than 0.1% in two replicate wells. A clonotype was defined as cross-reactive if the clonotype was significantly expanded both in SARS-CoV-2 spike wells and in at least one common cold coronavirus spike condition. CDR3 similarity was assessed by Levenshtein distance using the stringdist R package, and unrooted trees were constructed with ape in R 3.6.1. TCRdb limited this immuneACCESS table to in-frame rearrangements with V and J called. A share of clones is missing; checked studies link under half to unresolved V genes, and the rest is unexplained. From that table come the V and J calls and clone size; the DNA was used to work out D and trimming. This sample has approximately 40,000 clones in its table, and around 76% of those were observed once. The top ten hold under 3% of the sample.

What the research found in general, with its limitations: The study was limited by a small number of convalescent patients, and early post-infection timepoints were lacking. At late post-vaccination timepoints, both infection-induced and vaccine-induced clones showed marked clonal contraction, consistent with waning T cell responses. Among healthy vaccine recipients, nearly all vaccine-induced clones were SARS-CoV-2 mono-reactive, and just 1 of 255 was cross-reactive with common cold coronaviruses.

The sample consisted of CD4+ T cells from PBMCs cultured without peptide, taken before COVID-19 vaccination. The chain couples TRBV19 to TRBJ1-1, with no confident D gene call. The TCR comes from a human donor who received a COVID-19 vaccine. The CDR3 is CASSQSGGDTEAFF. The base sequence is TGTGCCAGTAGTCAATCGGGCGGGGACACTGAAGCTTTCTTT.